The source of this T cell receptor (beta chain) is a study of cytomegalovirus exposure and HLA in healthy donors. Overall study: Genotyping showed less than 85% of about 370 donors falling in the Caucasian-associated ancestry cluster.

Amplification used 60 Vbeta primers and 13 Jbeta primers. Measured with immunoSEQ multiplex PCR; TCRdb has only the in-frame clones, and not every one. The sample records about 120,000 clones, approximately 80% being singletons. This clone was detected once. Its antigen remains unknown. Whole-study findings and limits: Per a prior analysis, the majority of TCR beta V segments were productive roughly 90% or roughly 30% of the time.

Germline V gives CDR1 ENHRY, CDR2 SYGVKD. V was cut by 7 bases and J by 4 bases, with 16 bases left in between. The CDR3 contains 14 residues. The chain couples TRBV10-3 to TRBJ1-1; D may be TRBD1 (5 bases). The sequence was obtained from a woman under 40 in good health and CMV-seronegative. Sequenced material: PBMCs. The CDR3 coding sequence is TGTGCCATCACCCCTAGGGGAGGGTTCACTGAAGCTTTCTTT. It specifies CAITPRGGFTEAFF.